The T cell receptor (beta chain) described here comes from a study of cytomegalovirus exposure and HLA in healthy donors. CDR3 length equals 15 residues. The V segment lost 4 bases and the J segment 6 bases; nucleotides outside the gene matches: 5. Germline V lookup: CDR1 ENHRY, CDR2 SYGVKD. In the PCR, 60 Vbeta and 13 Jbeta primers were used. Measured with immunoSEQ multiplex PCR; TCRdb has only the in-frame clones, and not every one. The table lists tens of thousands of clones, around a tenth of them singletons, with 24% in the top ten. Specimen: PBMCs. The TCR was taken from a man between 60 and 75 years old in good health and CMV-seropositive. The rearrangement uses TRBV10-3 and TRBJ2-7; 14 bases fit TRBD2. The CDR3 DNA follows: TGTGCCATCAGTGGTGGGACTAGCGGGGGACGCGAGCAGTACGTC. Residues: CAISGGTSGGREQYV.